The rows below give T cell receptor beta chains drawn from one sample of a study of T cells after yellow fever vaccination. TCRdb processed the 5' RACE reads anew with MiXCR; each CDR3 protein has one entry. The data contain 450,000 to 550,000 distinct CDR3 sequences, less than 25% of them singletons. The specimen comprised PBMCs, sampled roughly 20 days after the first yellow fever vaccination. These receptors all stem from a man between 18 and 29 years old who received the YFV17D yellow fever vaccine. Both conserved end residues are part of each CDR3. A D gene is named only where the DNA matches it firmly. Part of the rows lack a size; the others show once, few, many or a class for expanded clones.

TRBV4-1,TRBD2,NA,TRBJ2-2,TGCGCCAGCAGCCAGAGACTAGCAGGCGGGGAGCTGTTTTTT,CASSQRLAGGELFF
TRBV12-3/TRBV12-4,NA,NA,TRBJ1-2,TGTGCCAGCAGTTTAATAGTGAGGGGGTATCTAAGAGGTAACTATGGCTACACCTTC,CASSLIVRGYLRGNYGYTF
TRBV15,NA,few,TRBJ2-5,TGTGCCACCAGCAGAGTGAGGACAGAGACCCAGTACTTC,CATSRVRTETQYF
TRBV12-3/TRBV12-4,NA,few,TRBJ2-2,TGTGCCAGCACCTTCGTGTCCACCGGGGAGCTGTTTTTT,CASTFVSTGELFF
TRBV4-2,TRBD1,NA,TRBJ2-1,TGTGCCAGCAGCCGCGGACAGGTCGGGGATGAGCAGTTCTTC,CASSRGQVGDEQFF
TRBV19,NA,few,TRBJ2-3,TGTGCCAGTAGTATCGGCGGGGTTGGAGATACGCAGTATTTT,CASSIGGVGDTQYF
TRBV7-3,TRBD2,few,TRBJ2-1,TGTGCCAGCAGCAGAGGACTAGCGAACAATGAGCAGTTCTTC,CASSRGLANNEQFF
TRBV5-1,NA,NA,TRBJ2-3,TGCGCCAGCAGCACAAGCCACCCGACTATCACAGATACGCAGTATTTT,CASSTSHPTITDTQYF
TRBV5-4,NA,NA,TRBJ1-1,TGTGCCAGCAGCTTGACAGGCGGTTACTCTGAAGCTTTCTTT,CASSLTGGYSEAFF
TRBV12-3/TRBV12-4,TRBD1,NA,TRBJ2-1,TGTGCCAGCAGTTTGGGGGACAGGGGCTTTTACAATGAGCAGTTCTTC,CASSLGDRGFYNEQFF
TRBV12-3/TRBV12-4,NA,many,TRBJ1-1,TGTGCCAGCACTCTCGGGAACACTGAAGCTTTCTTT,CASTLGNTEAFF
TRBV5-1,NA,few,TRBJ1-1,TGCGCCAGCAGCCGGATGGGACACCACACTGAAGCTTTCTTT,CASSRMGHHTEAFF
TRBV12-3/TRBV12-4,NA,NA,TRBJ1-3,TGTGCCACGGGCTCTGGAAACACCATATATTTT,CATGSGNTIYF
TRBV7-9,NA,few,TRBJ2-3,TGTGCCAGCAGCTTAGAGTTGGGGACCGCCACAGATACGCAGTATTTT,CASSLELGTATDTQYF